The sample holds a few counts of the clone carrying this TCR beta chain. The antigen is undetermined. The CDR3 runs 11 residues. The V and J ends lost 6 bases and 8 bases respectively, with 10 bases between them. This sample is part of a study of post-analysis software for immune sequencing data. About the study: The disease courses covered relapsing-remitting, secondary progressive and progressive-relapsing multiple sclerosis.

Unique molecular identifiers were carried by the TCR beta cDNA libraries. From the PCR reads, TCRdb called clonotypes with MiXCR, one entry per CDR3 protein. The sample contains about 560,000 distinct CDR3 sequences, 44% of which appear only once. Study observations and caveats: Relative to controls, patients had about five TRBV segments at higher frequency, with TRBV5-6, TRBV5-1 and TRBV20-1 among these. Compared with controls, patients showed significantly lower normalized Chao1 diversity.

The source of this sequence is a girl aged 5-17 years with multiple sclerosis. The chain carries TRBV12-3 or TRBV12-4 and TRBJ1-1, with D tentatively TRBD1 (6 bases). The sequenced material came from blood. The DNA of the CDR3 is TGTGCCAGCAGCAGGGGCCCGGAAGCTTTCTTT. The encoded protein is CASSRGPEAFF.